The 18 T cell receptor beta chains presented below share a single source sample, sequenced in a study of vaccination and CD4 T cells after COVID-19. Researchers used the Oncomine TCR Beta short-read assay to sequence DNA from cultured CD4+ T cells. TCRdb ran MiXCR on the PCR reads and lists one entry per CDR3 protein. Of about 24,000 distinct CDR3 sequences in the sample, around 48% are singletons; the top ten hold 5% to 6.5%. No antigen has been assigned to these receptors. Treatment in this sample: approximately 9-day PBMC culture with coronavirus spike peptide pools or control peptides (ViraFEST assay). Sequenced: CD4+ T cells from blood, cultured in vitro. The receptor set was obtained from a human donor who had recovered from COVID-19.

The chain couples TRBV28 to TRBJ1-2, with 10 positions matching TRBD1. V shed 5 bases and J 7 bases; nucleotides not matched to a gene: 10. CDR3 length equals 15 residues. CDR1 MDHEN and CDR2 SYDVKM come from the germline V gene. The CDR3: CASSPFDRGRSGYTF. CDR3 in DNA: TGTGCCAGCAGTCCATTTGACAGGGGGCGGAGTGGCTACACCTTC.

The chain combines TRBV11-3 with TRBJ2-1; TRBD1 is a possible D gene (6 bases). V shed 6 bases and J shed 7 bases, with 10 bases lying between them. The CDR3 has 12 amino acids. Germline CDR1 and CDR2: SGHNT and YENEEA. CDR3 bases: TGTGCCAGCAGGCCTAGGGGGAATGAGCAGTTCTTC. Protein sequence: CASRPRGNEQFF.

This clonotype turned up a few times. J is TRBJ2-7 and V is TRBV2; D might be TRBD1 (5 bases). The V and J ends lost 10 bases and 0 bases respectively, with 10 bases between them. CDR3 length: 12 amino acids. Germline values: CDR1 SNHLY, CDR2 FYNNEI. The CDR3 spells CATQGDSYEQYF. CDR3 sequence (DNA): TGTGCCACTCAGGGCGACTCCTACGAGCAGTACTTC.

The V gene is TRBV11-2, the J gene TRBJ1-6, with TRBD1 matching 8 bases. The CDR3 is made up of 17 amino acids. Germline V gene lookup returns CDR1 SGHAT and CDR2 FQNNGV. V lost 5 bases to trimming and J lost 2 bases; unmatched junction nucleotides: 8. The CDR3: CASSPRAGGAYNSPLHF. In DNA, the CDR3 is TGTGCCAGCAGCCCCAGGGCAGGGGGCGCCTATAATTCACCCCTCCACTTT.

This clonotype was counted a single time. V and J are TRBV2 and TRBJ2-7; a weak D match, TRBD1 (5 bases). CDR1 and CDR2 from the germline V gene are SNHLY and FYNNEI. The CDR3 is made up of 13 amino acids. The V gene lost 4 bases and the J gene lost 2 bases, with 9 bases spanning the gap. The CDR3 reads CASSVNRPYEQYF. DNA for the CDR3: TGTGCCAGCAGTGTGAACAGGCCCTACGAGCAGTACTTC.

This clonotype has a single count. This rearrangement joins TRBV19 to TRBJ2-3; perhaps D is TRBD1 or TRBD2 (5 bases each). CDR1 LNHDA and CDR2 SQIVND come from the germline V gene (reference sequence). Trimming removed 6 bases from V and 0 bases from J, with 7 bases in between. This CDR3 comprises 13 residues. CDR3 sequence: CASRRDSTDTQYF. DNA of the CDR3: TGTGCCAGTAGGAGGGACAGCACAGATACGCAGTATTTT.

This clonotype was observed a few times. V usage is TRBV6-5 and J usage is TRBJ1-5, with D possibly TRBD1 on 6 matching bases. V was cut by 2 bases and J by 1 base, with 15 bases left in between. Germline CDR1 and CDR2: MNHEY and SVGAGI. The CDR3 sequence is 17 residues long. CDR3 sequence (DNA): TGTGCCAGCAGTTACCCCGGAAACAGGGCAAGCAATCAGCCCCAGCATTTT. Translated, it gives CASSYPGNRASNQPQHF.

This clonotype was counted between two and nine times. The chain employs TRBV19 and TRBJ1-5, with a tentative D call TRBD1 (5 bases). CDR3 length equals 13 residues. V was pared by 5 bases and J by 6 bases, with 11 bases between. CDR1 and CDR2 from the germline V gene are LNHDA and SQIVND (reference sequence). The CDR3 nucleotides read TGTGCCAGTAGTGTTAGGGGCAGTCAGCCCCAGCATTTT. This translates into CASSVRGSQPQHF.

About this clonotype itself: Lacking the conserved final phenylalanine or tryptophan, this CDR3 likely reflects a read error. V is TRBV20-1 and J is TRBJ2-7; D tentatively fits TRBD1 or TRBD2 (6 bases each). Trimming removed 6 bases from V and 7 bases from J, with 19 bases in between. The germline V gene encodes CDR1 DFQATT and CDR2 SNEGSKA (reference sequence). This CDR3 has 13 amino acids. The CDR3 region has the DNA TGCAGTGCGACGAATGGGGGCGGGAATGAGCAGTACCTC. Translating gives CSATNGGGNEQYL.

V is TRBV6-2 or TRBV6-3 and J is TRBJ2-7; D not resolved. There are 13 residues in the CDR3. From germline, CDR1 is MNHEY and CDR2 SVGEGT. V lost 0 bases to trimming and J lost 2 bases, with 5 bases between them. DNA for the CDR3: TGTGCCAGCAGTTACTCGACCCCCTACGAGCAGTACTTC. It specifies CASSYSTPYEQYF.

This chain joins TRBV20-1 and TRBJ2-7; D perhaps matches TRBD1 (5 bases). Germline V gene sequence: CDR1 DFQATT, CDR2 SNEGSKA (reference sequence). Trimming shortened V by 3 bases and J by 1 base, and 10 bases separated the two germline ends. The CDR3 extends over 13 amino acids. This CDR3 is CSASSTESYEQYF. CDR3 nucleotides: TGCAGTGCTAGCTCGACAGAATCCTACGAGCAGTACTTC.

V and J are TRBV10-3 and TRBJ1-1, with TRBD1 matching 7 bases. The germline V gene encodes CDR1 ENHRY and CDR2 SYGVKD. V dropped 11 bases and J dropped 1; count of bases not matched to a gene: 4. CDR3 length: 12 residues. CDR3 protein: CAVRQGNTEAFF. In DNA, the CDR3 is TGTGCCGTCCGACAGGGGAACACTGAAGCTTTCTTT.

This clonotype was recorded a few times. CDR3 bases: TGTGCCAGCAGTTTATCTGCTGTATCCTACGAGCAGTACTTC. Encoded protein: CASSLSAVSYEQYF. The chain has TRBV27 and TRBJ2-7; D not resolved. Trimming pared 0 bases from V and 1 base from J, leaving 7 bases between. The germline V gene encodes CDR1 MNHEY and CDR2 SMNVEV (reference sequence). The CDR3 has 14 amino acids.

The chain combines TRBV29-1 with TRBJ2-2; tentative D call: TRBD1 (5 bases). Germline CDR1 is SQVTM and CDR2 is ANQGSEA. The germline V and J ends were trimmed by 7 bases and 0 bases, with 12 bases remaining between them. The CDR3 is 14 amino acids. The CDR3 protein is CSGGLNANTGELFF. CDR3 nucleotides: TGCAGCGGGGGCTTGAACGCGAACACCGGGGAGCTGTTTTTT.

The chain combines TRBV18 with TRBJ1-5; D unclear. The CDR3 is made up of 13 amino acids. From germline, CDR1 is KGHSH and CDR2 LQKENI. Trimming cost V 2 bases and J 3 bases, with 5 bases left between them. The CDR3 coding sequence is TGTGCCAGCTCACCAGGTAACAATCAGCCCCAGCATTTT. Translating gives CASSPGNNQPQHF.

V gene TRBV28 combines with J gene TRBJ2-2; D gene uncertain. CDR1 MDHEN and CDR2 SYDVKM come from the germline V gene. There are 14 residues in the CDR3. Between the trimmed V and J ends, which lost 3 bases and 3 bases, there was a span of 8 bases. This CDR3 reads CASSFSGHTGELFF. CDR3 sequence (DNA): TGTGCCAGCAGTTTTTCAGGTCACACCGGGGAGCTGTTTTTT.

This clonotype occurred a few times. The CDR3 loop reads CASSLGGEGAFF. The DNA for the CDR3 is TGTGCCAGCAGCTTGGGGGGGGAGGGAGCTTTCTTT. The chain uses TRBV7-9 and TRBJ1-1; perhaps TRBD1 as D (5 bases). V was clipped by 3 bases and J by 10 bases, with 12 bases between them. Looked up from germline, CDR1 is SEHNR and CDR2 is FQNEAQ (reference sequence). This CDR3 has 12 residues.

The chain joins TRBV18 to TRBJ1-5; D unresolved. Germline V gene lookup returns CDR1 KGHSH and CDR2 LQKENI. CDR3 length: 18 amino acids. With 3 bases removed from V and 0 bases from J, the gap between germline ends came to 18 bases. Here the CDR3 DNA reads TGTGCCAGCTCACCGAACTTAGACCCCACATATAGCAATCAGCCCCAGCATTTT. This encodes CASSPNLDPTYSNQPQHF.